The clone carrying this TCR beta chain was seen once. Losses at the gene ends were 3 bases for V and 0 bases for J; bases not matched to a gene: 1. CDR1 SGHTA and CDR2 FQGNSA come from the germline V gene. CDR3 length: 15 residues. The data belong to a study of control samples from healthy donors and cancer patients. Repertoires were generated with immunoSEQ multiplex PCR, while TCRdb's copy carries only in-frame clones and drops some. Of approximately 80,000 clones listed, roughly 91% were seen once; the top ten hold roughly 14%. Sequenced material: blood. This chain joins TRBV7-2 and TRBJ2-1; TRBD2 matches at 8 bases. The receptor's source is a man aged 25 to 40 in good health. The CDR3 sequence is CASSLTSDSYNEQFF. CDR3 nucleotide sequence: TGTGCCAGCAGCTTGACTAGCGACTCCTACAATGAGCAGTTCTTC.